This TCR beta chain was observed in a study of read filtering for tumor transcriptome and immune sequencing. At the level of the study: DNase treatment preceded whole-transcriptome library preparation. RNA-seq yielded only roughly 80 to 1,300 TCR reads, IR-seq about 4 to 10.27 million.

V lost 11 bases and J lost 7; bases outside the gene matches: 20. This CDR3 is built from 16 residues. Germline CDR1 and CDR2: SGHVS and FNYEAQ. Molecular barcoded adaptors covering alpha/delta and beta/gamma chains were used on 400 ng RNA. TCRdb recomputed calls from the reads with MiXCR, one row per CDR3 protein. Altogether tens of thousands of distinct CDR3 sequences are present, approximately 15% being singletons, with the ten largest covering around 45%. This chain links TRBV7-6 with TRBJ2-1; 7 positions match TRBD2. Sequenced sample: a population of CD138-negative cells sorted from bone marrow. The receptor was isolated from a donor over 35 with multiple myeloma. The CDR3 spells CADSLVSGRAVNEQFF. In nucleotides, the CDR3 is TGTGCCGACAGCTTAGTCAGTGGGAGGGCGGTAAATGAGCAGTTCTTC.